This T cell receptor (beta chain) comes out of a study of T cell changes during pregnancy in multiple sclerosis. Sequencing used immunoSEQ multiplex PCR; TCRdb keeps in-frame clones, though not all of them. The sample consists of 30,000 to 45,000 clones, 88% of them appearing once. Germline V gene sequence: CDR1 MNHNY, CDR2 SVGAGI (reference sequence). The CDR3 is made up of 15 amino acids. Trimming removed 2 bases from V and 0 bases from J, with 9 bases in between. The chain carries TRBV6-6 and TRBJ2-3; TRBD1 might be the D (5 bases). This sequence originates from a female donor with multiple sclerosis, enrolled in a pregnancy study. Material: CD4+ T cells from peripheral blood mononuclear cells, obtained before pregnancy. The CDR3 loop reads CASSYQGSSTDTQYF. DNA of the CDR3: TGTGCCAGCAGTTACCAGGGATCAAGCACAGATACGCAGTATTTT.